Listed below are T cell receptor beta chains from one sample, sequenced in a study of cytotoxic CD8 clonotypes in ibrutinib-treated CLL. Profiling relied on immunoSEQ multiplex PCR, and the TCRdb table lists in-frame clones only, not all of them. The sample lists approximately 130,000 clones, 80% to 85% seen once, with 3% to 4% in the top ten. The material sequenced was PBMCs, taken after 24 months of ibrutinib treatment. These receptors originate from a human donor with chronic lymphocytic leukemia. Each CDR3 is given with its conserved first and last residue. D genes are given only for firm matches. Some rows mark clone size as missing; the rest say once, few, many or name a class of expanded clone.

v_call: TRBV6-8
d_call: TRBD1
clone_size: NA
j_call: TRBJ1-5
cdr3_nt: TGTGCCAGCAGACGCCCCGGGACAGCTAATAGCAATCAGCCCCAGCATTTT
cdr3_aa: CASRRPGTANSNQPQHF

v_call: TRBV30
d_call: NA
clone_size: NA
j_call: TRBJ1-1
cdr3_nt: TGTGCCTGGAGTGTACCGGGGGGCGACACTGAAGCTTTCTTT
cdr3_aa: CAWSVPGGDTEAFF

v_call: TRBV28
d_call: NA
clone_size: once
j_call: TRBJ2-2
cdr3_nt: TGTGCCAGCAGTTCAGTCGGCAGGCAGCTGTTTTTT
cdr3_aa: CASSSVGRQLFF

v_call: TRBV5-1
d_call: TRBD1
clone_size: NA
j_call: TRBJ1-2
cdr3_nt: TGCGCCAGCAGAACGACAGGGGGCAGACTCTATGGCTACACCTTC
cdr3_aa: CASRTTGGRLYGYTF

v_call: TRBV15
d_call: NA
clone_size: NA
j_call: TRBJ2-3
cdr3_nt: TGTGCCACCAGCAGAGATCTTTACCCAGGAGCCACAGATACGCAGTATTTT
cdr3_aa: CATSRDLYPGATDTQYF

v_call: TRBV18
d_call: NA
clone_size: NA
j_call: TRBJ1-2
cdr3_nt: TGTGCCAGCTCACCCGTACGGCAGGAAAGTAGCTACACCTTC
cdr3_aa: CASSPVRQESSYTF

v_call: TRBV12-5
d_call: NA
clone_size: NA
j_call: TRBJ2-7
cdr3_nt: TGTGCTAGTGGTTTGGACCAGGTCTCCTACGAGCAGTACTTC
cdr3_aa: CASGLDQVSYEQYF

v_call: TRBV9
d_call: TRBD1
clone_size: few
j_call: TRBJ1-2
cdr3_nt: TGTGCCAGCAGAGACCCGATGGGGGGACAGGGGGCGAGGAACTATGGCTACACCTTC
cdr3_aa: CASRDPMGGQGARNYGYTF

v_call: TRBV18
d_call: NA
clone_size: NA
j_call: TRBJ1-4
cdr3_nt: TGTGCCAGCTCACCCAACCTACAGGGTCCTAATGAAAAACTGTTTTTT
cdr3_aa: CASSPNLQGPNEKLFF

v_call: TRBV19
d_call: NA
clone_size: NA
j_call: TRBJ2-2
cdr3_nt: TGTGCCAGTAGTATAGATCTGGCCGGGCTCGGGGAGCTGTTTTTT
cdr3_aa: CASSIDLAGLGELFF

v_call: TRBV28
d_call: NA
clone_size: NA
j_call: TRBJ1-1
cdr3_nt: TGTGCCAGCAGTTTATTAGGGAAGGAAGCTTTCTTT
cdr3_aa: CASSLLGKEAFF

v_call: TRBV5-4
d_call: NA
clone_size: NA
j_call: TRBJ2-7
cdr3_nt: TGTGCCAGCAGCTTAAACGACGAGCAGTACTTC
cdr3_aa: CASSLNDEQYF

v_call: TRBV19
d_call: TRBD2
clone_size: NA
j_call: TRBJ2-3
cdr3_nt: TGTGCCAGTAGTACCTCGGGACTAGCGGGCTTTAGCACAGATACGCAGTATTTT
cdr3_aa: CASSTSGLAGFSTDTQYF

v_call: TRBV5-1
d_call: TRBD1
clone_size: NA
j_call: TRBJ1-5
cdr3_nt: TGCGCCAGCAGCTTGGGCGGGACAGGTAATCAGCCCCAGCATTTT
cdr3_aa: CASSLGGTGNQPQHF

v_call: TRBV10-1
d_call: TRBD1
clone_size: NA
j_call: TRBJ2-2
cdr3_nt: TGCGCCAGCGGCCAAACGACAGGGTTCACCGGGGAGCTGTTTTTT
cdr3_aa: CASGQTTGFTGELFF

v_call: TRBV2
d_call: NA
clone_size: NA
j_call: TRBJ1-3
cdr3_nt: TGTGCCAGCAGCCAGGGGACGCCTGGAAACACCATATATTTT
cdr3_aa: CASSQGTPGNTIYF

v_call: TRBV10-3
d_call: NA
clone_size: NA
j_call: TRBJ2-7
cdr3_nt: TGTGCCATCAGCGACAGCCCCGACAACCCTCCACAGTACTTC
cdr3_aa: CAISDSPDNPPQYF

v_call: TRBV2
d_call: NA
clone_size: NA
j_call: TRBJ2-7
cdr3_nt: TGTGCCAGCAGGGCATGGGAGCAGTACTTC
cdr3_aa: CASRAWEQYF

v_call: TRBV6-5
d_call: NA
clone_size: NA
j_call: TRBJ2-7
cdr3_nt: TGTGCCAGCACCCAACGACGGGGGCTCCACGAGCAGTACTTC
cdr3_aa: CASTQRRGLHEQYF

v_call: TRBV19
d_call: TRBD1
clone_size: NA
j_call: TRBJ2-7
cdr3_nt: TGTGCCAGTAAAAGGACAGGGGACTACGAGCAGTACTTC
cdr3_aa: CASKRTGDYEQYF

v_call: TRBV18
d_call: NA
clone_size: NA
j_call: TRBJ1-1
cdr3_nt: TGTGCCAGCTCAAAGCTTATCCAGATGAACACTGAAGCTTTCTTT
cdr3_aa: CASSKLIQMNTEAFF

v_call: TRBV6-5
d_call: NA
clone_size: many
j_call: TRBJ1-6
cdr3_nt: TGTGCCAGCAGGCGCACGGGGTCAGGGGTATCACCCCTCCACTTT
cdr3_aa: CASRRTGSGVSPLHF